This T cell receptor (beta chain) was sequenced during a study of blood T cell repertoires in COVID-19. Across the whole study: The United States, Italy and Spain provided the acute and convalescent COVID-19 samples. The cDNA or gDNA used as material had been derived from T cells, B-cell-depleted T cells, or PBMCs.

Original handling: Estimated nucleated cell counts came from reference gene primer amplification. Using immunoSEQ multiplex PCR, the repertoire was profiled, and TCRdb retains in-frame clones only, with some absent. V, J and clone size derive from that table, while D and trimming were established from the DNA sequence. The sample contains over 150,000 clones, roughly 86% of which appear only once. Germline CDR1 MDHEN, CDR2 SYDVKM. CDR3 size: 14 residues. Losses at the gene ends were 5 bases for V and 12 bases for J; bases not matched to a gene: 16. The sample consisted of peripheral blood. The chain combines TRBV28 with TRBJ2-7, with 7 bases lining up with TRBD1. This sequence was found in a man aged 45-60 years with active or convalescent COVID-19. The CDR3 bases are TGTGCCAGCAGTCTCGCCGGGACAGCGCCCGAATTGTACTTC. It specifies CASSLAGTAPELYF.